Below, 19 T cell receptor beta chains from the same sample are listed, as sequenced in a study of blood T cell repertoires in COVID-19. Generated by immunoSEQ multiplex PCR, the TCRdb table keeps only in-frame clones and is missing some. The profile shows about 140,000 clones, about 80% of them singletons. Source material: peripheral blood. The receptors shown here come from a human donor in a cohort sampled during active COVID-19.

The DNA of the CDR3 is TGTGCCAGCAGCCGCCTATTTGGAGGGGACAACACTGAAGCTTTCTTT. It codes for CASSRLFGGDNTEAFF. V is TRBV5-6 and J is TRBJ1-1, with TRBD1 as a possible D gene (5 bases). With 4 bases removed from V and 2 bases from J, the gap between germline ends came to 18 bases. The CDR3 is 16 amino acids. CDR1 and CDR2 from the germline V gene are SGHDT and YYEEEE.

The chain combines TRBV9 with TRBJ1-1; TRBD1 aligns across 7 bases. The CDR3 loop spans 13 amino acids. J lost 4 bases, V lost 4 bases, and 4 bases had no gene match. The germline V gene encodes CDR1 SGDLS and CDR2 YYNGEE. The CDR3 region has the DNA TGTGCCAGCAGCTCCCAGGGGGGCACTGAAGCTTTCTTT. Translating it yields CASSSQGGTEAFF.

The chain couples TRBV24-1 to TRBJ2-1, with D unresolved. Germline V CDR1 and CDR2: KGHDR, SFDVKD. The CDR3 is made up of 13 amino acids. The V end was cut by 3 bases, the J end by 6 bases, with 8 bases between. CDR3 DNA sequence: TGTGCCACCAGTGATATAAATATCAATGAGCAGTTCTTC. Translating it yields CATSDININEQFF.

The chain has TRBV3-1 (or the pseudogene TRBV3-2) and TRBJ2-3, with 7 bases lining up with TRBD2. Germline V CDR1 and CDR2: LGHDT, YNNKEL (reference sequence). The CDR3 has 16 amino acids. J gave up 2 bases and V 3 bases, and 8 bases lay outside the gene matches. In nucleotides, the CDR3 is TGTGCCAGCAGCCATAGGACTAGAATCCCCACAGATACGCAGTATTTT. Protein sequence: CASSHRTRIPTDTQYF.

This clone came up a few times. The chain combines TRBV5-1 with TRBJ2-2; a possible D gene is TRBD2 (6 bases). Trimming pared 2 bases from V and 6 bases from J, leaving 20 bases between. Germline CDR1 reads SGHRS; CDR2 reads YFSETQ. This CDR3 contains 17 residues. Here the CDR3 DNA reads TGCGCCAGCAGCTTCCCCCTTGTCGGGAGATCCCCCGGGGAGCTGTTTTTT. It encodes CASSFPLVGRSPGELFF.

This clone has ten or more counts. The chain combines TRBV19 with TRBJ1-3; a possible D gene is TRBD1 (6 bases). Trimming pared 3 bases from V and 0 bases from J, leaving 9 bases between. Germline CDR1 LNHDA, CDR2 SQIVND (reference sequence). This CDR3 is 15 amino acids long. The CDR3 DNA sequence: TGTGCCAGTAGTATTGACAGGAGCTCTGGAAACACCATATATTTT. It is translated as CASSIDRSSGNTIYF.

The chain recombines TRBV5-4 with TRBJ1-1; no definite D call. Per germline, CDR1 SGHNT and CDR2 YYREEE (reference sequence). The CDR3 totals 14 residues. Trimming took 0 bases from V and 6 from J, leaving 12 bases between them. The DNA for the CDR3 is TGTGCCAGCAGCTTGGCCGGGTTGGTGGCTGAAGCTTTCTTT. This codes for CASSLAGLVAEAFF.

This rearrangement joins TRBV5-4 to TRBJ2-1; 12 bases agree with TRBD1. The CDR3 is made up of 18 amino acids. Germline CDR1 SGHNT, CDR2 YYREEE (reference sequence). The J segment lost 6 bases and the V segment lost 0 bases, leaving 10 bases of the junction unmatched. For the CDR3, the DNA is TGTGCCAGCAGCTTGGGTGGACCGGGACAGGGGGCGTTCAATGAGCAGTTCTTC. Translated: CASSLGGPGQGAFNEQFF.

In nucleotides, the CDR3 is TGCGCCAGCAGCTTGGTCCTAGCGGGAGACCATGAGCAGTTCTTC. Residues: CASSLVLAGDHEQFF. The chain recombines TRBV5-1 with TRBJ2-1; TRBD2 aligns across 10 bases. J was trimmed by 8 bases and V by 0 bases; bases with no gene match: 5. CDR3 length: 15 residues. Germline CDR1 is SGHRS and CDR2 is YFSETQ.

This clone was seen once. Other DNA sequences from this sample encode an identical CDR3 as well. V is TRBV11-2 and J is TRBJ2-2; no definite D call. Germline-derived CDR1 and CDR2 are SGHAT and FQNNGV. This CDR3 has 14 amino acids. Between the trimmed V and J ends, which lost 3 bases and 1 base, there was a span of 6 bases. CDR3 protein: CASSFDMNTGELFF. The CDR3 DNA reads TGTGCCAGCAGCTTTGACATGAACACCGGGGAGCTGTTTTTT.

This clone was counted between two and nine times. This chain joins TRBV5-1 and TRBJ2-7; 9 bases map to TRBD1. J lost 3 bases, V lost 3 bases, and 7 bases had no gene match. The germline CDR1 and CDR2 sequences are SGHRS and YFSETQ. The CDR3 runs 15 residues. CDR3 residues: CASSWTGTGFYEQYF. CDR3 nucleotide sequence: TGCGCCAGCAGCTGGACCGGGACAGGGTTCTACGAGCAGTACTTC.

The chain joins TRBV9 to TRBJ2-3, with 8 bases identical to TRBD1. Germline V gives CDR1 SGDLS, CDR2 YYNGEE. Trimming cost V 4 bases and J 8 bases; bases outside gene matches: 9. The CDR3 extends over 14 amino acids. CDR3 DNA sequence: TGTGCCAGCAGCACCCAGGGGGCGCGAGGTACGCAGTATTTT. This sequence encodes CASSTQGARGTQYF.

This clone has only one observation. The gene calls are TRBV7-6 and TRBJ2-7, with 11 bases matching TRBD1. V dropped 0 bases and J dropped 5; count of bases not matched to a gene: 3. Germline CDR1 is SGHVS and CDR2 is FNYEAQ. The CDR3 totals 15 residues. The CDR3 spells CASSLAGTGGNEQYF. The DNA of the CDR3 is TGTGCCAGCAGCTTAGCCGGGACAGGGGGTAACGAGCAGTACTTC.

This rearrangement joins TRBV5-1 to TRBJ1-1, with TRBD1 as a possible D gene (5 bases). The length of the CDR3 is 17 residues. Germline-derived CDR1 and CDR2 are SGHRS and YFSETQ. V dropped 2 bases and J dropped 0 bases, with 17 bases sitting between them. CDR3 sequence (DNA): TGCGCCAGCAGCTTTGACCAATTACAGGTCATGAACACTGAAGCTTTCTTT. Translated, it gives CASSFDQLQVMNTEAFF.

This chain joins TRBV5-4 and TRBJ2-5; D gene ambiguous. CDR1 and CDR2 (germline): SGHNT, YYREEE (reference sequence). The V end lost 5 bases, the J end lost 1 base, and 9 bases lay between the germline ends. The CDR3 spans 13 residues. The CDR3 spells CASSQALQETQYF. The CDR3 DNA follows: TGTGCCAGCAGTCAGGCGCTCCAAGAGACCCAGTACTTC.

The chain is built from TRBV15 and TRBJ1-1, with D perhaps TRBD1 (5 bases). With 3 bases removed from V and 5 bases from J, the gap between germline ends came to 13 bases. The germline gives CDR1 LNHNV, CDR2 YYDKDF (reference sequence). CDR3 length: 14 amino acids. The CDR3 region is CATSRIGVPTEAFF. CDR3 DNA sequence: TGTGCCACCAGCAGGATAGGGGTTCCGACTGAAGCTTTCTTT.

The chain combines TRBV4-2 with TRBJ2-7, with 8 bases fitting TRBD2. From germline, CDR1 is LGHNA and CDR2 YNFKEQ. The ends lost 4 bases at V and 4 bases at J; junction bases unmatched: 12. CDR3 size: 16 residues. In DNA, the CDR3 is TGTGCCAGCAGCCTCCATAGGACTAAGCGGGGGTACGAGCAGTACTTC. This sequence encodes CASSLHRTKRGYEQYF.

The gene calls are TRBV27 and TRBJ2-1; 8 bases line up with TRBD2. Germline V gives CDR1 MNHEY, CDR2 SMNVEV (reference sequence). With V trimmed by 6 bases and J by 3 bases, 13 bases remained unmatched. The CDR3 covers 17 residues. CDR3 sequence (DNA): TGTGCCAGCAGACAACTTTTCACTAGCGGACTCTACAATGAGCAGTTCTTC. It translates to CASRQLFTSGLYNEQFF.

This sequence joins TRBV4-2 and TRBJ2-5; TRBD2 is a possible D gene (5 bases). CDR1 is LGHNA, CDR2 YNFKEQ, per germline. The CDR3 runs to 15 residues. Deletions cut 4 bases from V and 5 bases from J, with 17 bases between. The CDR3 region has the DNA TGTGCCAGCAGCCCCACTAGGCCCAATAGGGAGACCCAGTACTTC. Translating it yields CASSPTRPNRETQYF.